Following are 27 T cell receptor beta chains from one sample sequenced in a study of CD8 T cells in Susac syndrome. After extraction with the RNeasy kit, about 0.45 to 1 ug of the RNA was reverse transcribed using random hexamers. In TCRdb, the immunoSEQ multiplex PCR reads were re-called with MiXCR into one record per CDR3 protein. Of around 160,000 distinct CDR3 sequences listed, approximately 94% were seen once; the top ten hold 0.085% to 0.095%. Sequenced: CD4+ T cells from PBMCs. Receptors originate from a human donor with multiple sclerosis.

V is TRBV2 and J is TRBJ2-1; 10 bases are shared with TRBD2. The junction had 10 bases not matched to a gene; V was cut back by 11 bases and J by 6 bases. This CDR3 is built from 14 residues. CDR1 SNHLY and CDR2 FYNNEI come from the germline V gene. The CDR3 region has the DNA TGTGCCGGCAAGCGGGAGGGCCCCCCCAATGAGCAGTTCTTC. This translates into CAGKREGPPNEQFF.

The chain is built from TRBV20-1 and TRBJ2-1; D unclear. The V end was cut by 6 bases, the J end by 10 bases, with 16 bases between. The CDR3 is 12 residues long. The germline CDR1 and CDR2 sequences are DFQATT and SNEGSKA (reference sequence). The CDR3 nucleotides are TGCAGTGCCACGGACGGCCCGGCGGAGCAGTTCTTC. It is translated as CSATDGPAEQFF.

The chain combines TRBV20-1 with TRBJ2-5; D is unresolved. The germline V gene encodes CDR1 DFQATT and CDR2 SNEGSKA (reference sequence). The CDR3 covers 13 residues. V lost 2 bases and J lost 4, with 11 bases in between. The CDR3 DNA reads as TGCAGTGCTAGAAACGTGAATGGAGAGACCCAGTACTTC. Its translation is CSARNVNGETQYF.

The genes are TRBV3-1 and TRBJ2-5; D possibly corresponds to TRBD2 (6 bases). The CDR3 has 13 amino acids. Trimming pared 10 bases from V and 5 bases from J, leaving 17 bases between. Germline loops: CDR1 LGHDT, CDR2 YNNKEL (reference sequence). CDR3 nucleotides: TGTGCCACCTCGGGAGAGCCAAGGGAGACCCAGTACTTC. It yields the protein CATSGEPRETQYF.

The V call is TRBV12-3 or TRBV12-4, the J call TRBJ1-5, with D hard to call. Trimming removed 3 bases from V and 3 bases from J, with 9 bases in between. This CDR3 contains 14 residues. The CDR3: CASSLKGTNQPQHF. CDR3 in DNA: TGTGCCAGCAGTTTGAAGGGCACCAATCAGCCCCAGCATTTT.

The chain employs TRBV14 and TRBJ1-1, with TRBD1 matching 9 bases. Trimming removed 5 bases from V and 5 bases from J; junction bases left unmatched: 9. The germline gives CDR1 SGHDN, CDR2 FVKESK. This CDR3 spans 15 amino acids. Written as DNA, the CDR3 is TGTGCCAGCAGCTTATTTACAGGACAGGGGACTGAAGCTTTCTTT. The encoded protein is CASSLFTGQGTEAFF. The full variable domain, with the rest looked up from reference TRBV14 and TRBJ1-1, is EAGVTQFPSHSVIEKGQTVTLRCDPISGHDNLYWYRRVMGKEIKFLLHFVKESKQDESGMPNNRFLAERTGGTYSTLKVQPAELEDSGVYFCASSLFTGQGTEAFFGQGTRLTVV.

The chain has TRBV16 and TRBJ2-7, with unresolved D. Germline V lookup: CDR1 KGHSY, CDR2 FQNENV. The length of the CDR3 is 13 residues. V was trimmed by 2 bases and J by 3 bases, leaving 8 bases between them. DNA of the CDR3: TGTGCCAGCAGCCAACAGAACAGCTACGAGCAGTACTTC. It encodes CASSQQNSYEQYF.

The chain combines TRBV6-5 with TRBJ2-3; 9 nucleotides match TRBD2. The CDR3 extends over 15 amino acids. Germline V lookup: CDR1 MNHEY, CDR2 SVGAGI. Trimming took 7 bases from V and 2 from J; bases not matched to a gene: 7. The CDR3 coding sequence is TGTGCCAGCATGCGGGAGGGCCCGTTCACAGATACGCAGTATTTT. Amino acids: CASMREGPFTDTQYF.

This sequence joins TRBV19 and TRBJ2-1, with D uncertain. The V gene's germline CDR1 is LNHDA and CDR2 SQIVND (reference sequence). The V gene lost 4 bases and the J gene lost 8 bases, with 15 bases spanning the gap. This CDR3 has 14 residues. Here the CDR3 DNA reads TGTGCCAGTAGTACCAACCGCGCTATGGATGAGCAGTTCTTC. Encoded protein: CASSTNRAMDEQFF.

This rearrangement joins TRBV27 to TRBJ1-5, with D possibly being TRBD1 (5 bases). Germline-derived CDR1 and CDR2 are MNHEY and SMNVEV (reference sequence). V was pared by 0 bases and J by 14 bases, with 20 bases between. This CDR3 comprises 15 residues. CDR3 residues: CASSLSDSQGFRKHF. The CDR3 nucleotides read TGTGCCAGCAGTTTATCAGACTCCCAGGGTTTCAGAAAGCATTTT.

The rearrangement uses TRBV28 and TRBJ2-2; TRBD1 matches at 7 bases. The CDR3 runs 18 residues. The germline V gene encodes CDR1 MDHEN and CDR2 SYDVKM. V lost 1 base to trimming and J lost 0 bases; unmatched junction nucleotides: 8. CDR3 sequence (DNA): TGTGCCAGCAGTTTATCCCAGAAACAGGGGTCGAACACCGGGGAGCTGTTTTTT. Protein: CASSLSQKQGSNTGELFF.

The rearrangement joins TRBV29-1 to TRBJ1-1; no clear D. From germline, CDR1 is SQVTM and CDR2 ANQGSEA. V was pared by 4 bases and J by 3 bases, with 9 bases between. This CDR3 is 12 amino acids long. The CDR3 loop reads CSVVGSYTEAFF. The CDR3 coding sequence is TGCAGCGTTGTTGGCAGCTACACTGAAGCTTTCTTT.

The chain is built from TRBV7-9 and TRBJ2-1, with 8 positions matching TRBD2. V shed 1 base, J shed 3 bases, and the junction held 8 bases outside the gene matches. Germline V gives CDR1 SEHNR, CDR2 FQNEAQ (reference sequence). The CDR3 runs to 17 residues. The CDR3 region has the DNA TGTGCCAGCAGCTTAGGGGGAGCGGGAGCCGTCTACAATGAGCAGTTCTTC. This sequence encodes CASSLGGAGAVYNEQFF.

The chain is built from TRBV5-1 and TRBJ2-3, with 7 nucleotides matching TRBD2. There are 14 residues in the CDR3. Trimming at V came to 6 bases and at J to 7 bases, leaving 11 bases not matched to a gene. Germline V gene data show CDR1 as SGHRS and CDR2 as YFSETQ. CDR3 coding DNA: TGCGCCAGCACCCTGTCGGCGGGAGAGAATACGCAGTATTTT. It encodes CASTLSAGENTQYF.

The chain joins TRBV28 to TRBJ2-5; D might be TRBD1 (6 bases). Per the germline V gene, CDR1 is MDHEN and CDR2 is SYDVKM. The ends were cut back, 3 bases at V and 7 bases at J, with 18 bases in the middle. This CDR3 comprises 15 residues. The CDR3 protein is CASSFRDNSRATQYF. In DNA, the CDR3 is TGTGCCAGCAGTTTTAGGGACAACTCTCGGGCGACCCAGTACTTC.

The rearrangement links TRBV29-1 to TRBJ1-2; D possibly corresponds to TRBD1 (6 bases). Between the trimmed V and J ends, which lost 5 bases and 3 bases, there was a span of 19 bases. The germline gives CDR1 SQVTM, CDR2 ANQGSEA. The CDR3 is 15 residues long. The CDR3: CSVTNRQATDYGYTF. CDR3 coding DNA: TGCAGCGTTACTAACCGACAGGCTACCGACTATGGCTACACCTTC.

The chain combines TRBV27 with TRBJ2-5; D is perhaps TRBD1 (6 bases). CDR1 and CDR2 from the germline V gene are MNHEY and SMNVEV (reference sequence). There are 14 residues in the CDR3. V was shortened by 5 bases and J by 5 bases, with 15 bases between the two germline ends. CDR3 sequence (DNA): TGTGCCAGCAGTCAGCAGGGGCGGAGGGAGACCCAGTACTTC. Translation gives CASSQQGRRETQYF.

Here the CDR3 reads CAWKETGKTEAFF. The DNA for the CDR3 is TGTGCCTGGAAAGAAACAGGGAAAACTGAAGCTTTCTTT. The chain recombines TRBV30 with TRBJ1-1; possible D gene TRBD1, 6 bases. Germline values: CDR1 GTSNPN, CDR2 SVGIG (reference sequence). The V end was cut by 4 bases, the J end by 5 bases, with 14 bases between. The CDR3 totals 13 residues.

The chain couples TRBV12-3 or TRBV12-4 to TRBJ2-2, with 7 nucleotides matching TRBD2. Trimming at V came to 5 bases and at J to 3 bases, leaving 0 bases not matched to a gene. CDR3 length equals 13 residues. CDR3 sequence: CASSGRDTGELFF. The DNA for the CDR3 is TGTGCCAGCAGTGGGAGGGACACCGGGGAGCTGTTTTTT.

CDR3 nucleotide sequence: TGTGCCGCCACCCCCCGGGTTGGTGTTCCTGGGGCCAACGTCCTGACTTTC. It specifies CAATPRVGVPGANVLTF. V usage is TRBV6-1 and J usage is TRBJ2-6; D is ambiguous. The CDR3 runs 17 residues. V lost 11 bases and J 2 bases, leaving 22 bases between the germline ends. Germline CDR1 and CDR2: MNHNS and SASEGT.

The chain links TRBV10-3 to TRBJ2-5; TRBD2 agrees at 7 bases. CDR3 length: 17 residues. V trimming: 3 bases; J trimming: 5 bases; junction bases outside the gene matches: 15. The germline CDR1 and CDR2 sequences are ENHRY and SYGVKD. CDR3 sequence (DNA): TGTGCCATCAGTGACGCGGGGAGGGCCACGGTCGGGGAGACCCAGTACTTC. It is translated as CAISDAGRATVGETQYF.

This clonotype showed up just once. The rearrangement joins TRBV28 to TRBJ1-1; TRBD1 aligns across 12 bases. The V segment lost 3 bases and the J segment 5 bases; nucleotides outside the gene matches: 10. This CDR3 has 17 amino acids. Germline V gene data show CDR1 as MDHEN and CDR2 as SYDVKM. Here the CDR3 reads CASSLGEGQGAGTEAFF. The DNA of the CDR3 is TGTGCCAGCAGTTTGGGTGAGGGACAGGGGGCTGGGACTGAAGCTTTCTTT. Full variable domain (missing parts from reference TRBV28 and TRBJ1-1): DVKVTQSSRYLVKRTGEKVFLECVQDMDHENMFWYRQDPGLGLRLIYFSYDVKMKEKGDIPEGYSVSREKKERFSLILESASTNQTSMYLCASSLGEGQGAGTEAFFGQGTRLTVV.

The chain combines TRBV4-1 with TRBJ2-7; D tentatively fits TRBD1 or TRBD2 (5 bases each). The V end was cut by 1 base, the J end by 4 bases, with 11 bases between. The germline V gene has CDR1 MGHRA and CDR2 YSYEKL. The CDR3 has 14 amino acids. In DNA, the CDR3 is TGCGCCAGCAGCCAAGGGAGGCAGGGTTACGAGCAGTACTTC. Its protein product is CASSQGRQGYEQYF.

The sample holds a few counts of this clonotype. This sequence joins TRBV5-1 and TRBJ1-1, with 7 bases identical to TRBD1. Germline V gene sequence: CDR1 SGHRS, CDR2 YFSETQ. After removal of 0 bases from V and 5 bases from J, the junction contained 1 base not matched to a gene. The CDR3 contains 13 residues. The CDR3: CASSLEGATEAFF. Written as DNA, the CDR3 is TGCGCCAGCAGCTTGGAGGGGGCGACTGAAGCTTTCTTT.

The chain is built from TRBV2 and TRBJ2-3, with D possibly TRBD1 on 5 matching bases. Per germline, CDR1 SNHLY and CDR2 FYNNEI. CDR3 length: 12 amino acids. The V gene lost 6 bases and the J gene lost 4 bases, with 8 bases spanning the gap. The CDR3 region is CASRDNADTQYF. For the CDR3, the DNA is TGTGCCAGCAGGGACAATGCAGATACGCAGTATTTT.

The V call is TRBV15, the J call TRBJ2-7; D perhaps matches TRBD1 (6 bases). The ends were cut back, 4 bases at V and 4 bases at J, with 11 bases in the middle. The CDR3 totals 13 residues. Germline V gene data show CDR1 as LNHNV and CDR2 as YYDKDF (reference sequence). The CDR3 DNA sequence: TGTGCCACCAGCAAAGGACAGCAGTACGAGCAGTACTTC. It is translated as CATSKGQQYEQYF.

V and J are TRBV5-4 and TRBJ2-5, with 11 bases that match TRBD2. The V gene's germline CDR1 is SGHNT and CDR2 YYREEE (reference sequence). CDR3 length: 14 residues. V was pared by 7 bases and J by 5 bases, with 7 bases of the junction left unmatched. The CDR3 reads CASGPSGRRETQYF. Written as DNA, the CDR3 is TGTGCCAGCGGGCCTAGCGGGAGGCGGGAGACCCAGTACTTC.